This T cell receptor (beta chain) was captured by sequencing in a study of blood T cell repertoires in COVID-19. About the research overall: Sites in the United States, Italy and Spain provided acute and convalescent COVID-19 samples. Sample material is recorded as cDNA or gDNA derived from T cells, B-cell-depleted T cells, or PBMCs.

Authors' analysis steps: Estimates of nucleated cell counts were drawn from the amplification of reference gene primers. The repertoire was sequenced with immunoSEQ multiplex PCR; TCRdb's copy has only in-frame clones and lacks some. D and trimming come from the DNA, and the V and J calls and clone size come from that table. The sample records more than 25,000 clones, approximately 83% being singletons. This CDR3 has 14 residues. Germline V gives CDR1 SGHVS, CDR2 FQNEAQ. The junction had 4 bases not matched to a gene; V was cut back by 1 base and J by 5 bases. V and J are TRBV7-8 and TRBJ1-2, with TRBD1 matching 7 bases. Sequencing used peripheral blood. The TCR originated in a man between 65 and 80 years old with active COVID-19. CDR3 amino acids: CASSLGRTGYGYTF. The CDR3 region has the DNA TGTGCCAGCAGCTTAGGGAGGACAGGATATGGCTACACCTTC.